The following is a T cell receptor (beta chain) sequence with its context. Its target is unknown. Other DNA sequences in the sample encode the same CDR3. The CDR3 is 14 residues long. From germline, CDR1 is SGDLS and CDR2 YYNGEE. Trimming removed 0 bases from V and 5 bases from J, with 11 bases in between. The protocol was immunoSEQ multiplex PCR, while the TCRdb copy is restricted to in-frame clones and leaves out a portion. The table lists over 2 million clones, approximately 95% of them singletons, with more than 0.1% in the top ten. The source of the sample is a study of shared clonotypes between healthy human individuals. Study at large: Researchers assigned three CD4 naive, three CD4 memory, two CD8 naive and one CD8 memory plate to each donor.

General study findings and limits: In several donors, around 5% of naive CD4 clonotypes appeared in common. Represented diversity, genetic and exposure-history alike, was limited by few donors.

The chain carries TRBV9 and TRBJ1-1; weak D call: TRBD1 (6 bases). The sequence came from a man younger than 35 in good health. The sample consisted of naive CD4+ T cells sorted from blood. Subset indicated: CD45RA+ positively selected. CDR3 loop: CASSVVGGGTEAFF. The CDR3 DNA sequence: TGTGCCAGCAGCGTAGTTGGGGGCGGGACTGAAGCTTTCTTT.